Shown below are 26 T cell receptor beta chains from a single sample sequenced in a study of blood T cell repertoires in COVID-19. The repertoire was sequenced with immunoSEQ multiplex PCR; TCRdb's copy has only in-frame clones and lacks some. The sample has about 150,000 clones; 76% are singletons. The sample consisted of peripheral blood. Receptors originate from a woman of 80 years or more with acute or convalescent COVID-19.

This clone has a handful of counts. The chain employs TRBV30 and TRBJ1-5, with a possible D match to TRBD1 (6 bases). V gave up 0 bases and J gave up 4 bases, with 13 bases separating them. CDR3 length: 15 amino acids. Germline lookup yields CDR1 GTSNPN and CDR2 SVGIG (reference sequence). CDR3 residues: CAWSVRGGANQPQHF. CDR3 nucleotides: TGTGCCTGGAGTGTACGGGGGGGGGCAAATCAGCCCCAGCATTTT. The variable domain in full, with the rest retrieved from reference TRBV30 and TRBJ1-5, is SQTIHQWPATLVQPVGSPLSLECTVEGTSNPNLYWYRQAAGRGLQLLFYSVGIGQISSEVPQNLSASRPQDRQFILSSKKLLLSDSGFYLCAWSVRGGANQPQHFGDGTRLSIL.

This clone was found once. This sequence joins TRBV7-6 and TRBJ1-2; 7 bases line up with TRBD1. This CDR3 spans 15 amino acids. V shed 1 base, J shed 4 bases, and the junction held 6 bases outside the gene matches. CDR1 and CDR2 from the germline V gene are SGHVS and FNYEAQ. As DNA, the CDR3 is TGTGCCAGCAGCTTAGGGCAGGGACAGTCCTATGGCTACACCTTC. Translated, it gives CASSLGQGQSYGYTF.

V gene TRBV6-5 combines with J gene TRBJ1-1, with D hard to call. Germline V gives CDR1 MNHEY, CDR2 SVGAGI. V was cut by 6 bases and J by 5 bases, with 10 bases left in between. CDR3 length: 12 amino acids. CDR3 loop: CASRSAGTEAFF. The CDR3 DNA reads as TGTGCCAGCAGGTCGGCGGGTACTGAAGCTTTCTTT.

The genes are TRBV6-1 and TRBJ2-1; D possibly corresponds to TRBD1 (5 bases). Trimming shortened V by 0 bases and J by 9 bases, and 9 bases separated the two germline ends. The CDR3 length is 13 residues. Germline values: CDR1 MNHNS, CDR2 SASEGT. The CDR3 sequence is CASSEAPRGEQFF. The CDR3 DNA sequence: TGTGCCAGCAGTGAAGCGCCTAGGGGTGAGCAGTTCTTC.

The chain's CDR3 is CASGLGPDRGNYGYTF. DNA for the CDR3: TGTGCTAGTGGTTTGGGACCGGACAGGGGCAACTATGGCTACACCTTC. The chain uses TRBV12-5 and TRBJ1-2; TRBD1 agrees at 9 bases. CDR1 LGHNT and CDR2 FRNRAP come from the germline V gene. V lost 1 base, J lost 2 bases, and 5 bases stayed unmatched. CDR3 size: 16 residues. Full variable domain (missing parts from reference TRBV12-5 and TRBJ1-2): DARVTQTPRHKVTEMGQEVTMRCQPILGHNTVFWYRQTMMQGLELLAYFRNRAPLDDSGMPKDRFSAEMPDATLATLKIQPSEPRDSAVYFCASGLGPDRGNYGYTFGSGTRLTVV.

This clone occurred a few times. V is TRBV5-1 and J is TRBJ1-2; possible D gene TRBD1, 6 bases. The CDR3 is 13 residues long. Trimming pared 3 bases from V and 4 bases from J, leaving 10 bases between. Germline-derived CDR1 and CDR2 are SGHRS and YFSETQ. CDR3 sequence (DNA): TGCGCCAGCAGCTGGGGACAAAGCTATGGCTACACCTTC. Its translation: CASSWGQSYGYTF.

This clone has just a few counts. This chain links TRBV19 with TRBJ1-5, with TRBD1 as a possible D gene (5 bases). The CDR3 has 15 amino acids. Germline-derived CDR1 and CDR2 are LNHDA and SQIVND (reference sequence). V gave up 7 bases and J gave up 3 bases, with 16 bases separating them. The CDR3 reads CASTGGLGVNQPQHF. In DNA form, the CDR3 reads TGTGCCAGTACGGGGGGTCTTGGGGTCAATCAGCCCCAGCATTTT. The variable domain in full, completed from reference TRBV19 and TRBJ1-5, reads DGGITQSPKYLFRKEGQNVTLSCEQNLNHDAMYWYRQDPGQGLRLIYYSQIVNDFQKGDIAEGYSVSREKKESFPLTVTSAQKNPTAFYLCASTGGLGVNQPQHFGDGTRLSIL.

The V call is TRBV7-2, the J call TRBJ1-2; 7 positions agree with TRBD1. The CDR3 is made up of 13 amino acids. Germline loops: CDR1 SGHTA, CDR2 FQGNSA. V was clipped by 5 bases and J by 7 bases; unmatched bases: 7. In DNA form, the CDR3 reads TGTGCCAGCAGCCCGACAGGGAGCCTTGGCTACACCTTC. Residues: CASSPTGSLGYTF. The variable domain in full, with the rest retrieved from reference TRBV7-2 and TRBJ1-2, is GAGVSQSPSNKVTEKGKDVELRCDPISGHTALYWYRQSLGQGLEFLIYFQGNSAPDKSGLPSDRFSAERTGGSVSTLTIQRTQQEDSAVYLCASSPTGSLGYTFGSGTRLTVV.

CDR3 in DNA: TGTGCCAGCAGGCCGTTGGGACAGGGGGAAAGCGAGCAGTACTTC. This sequence encodes CASRPLGQGESEQYF. The chain couples TRBV6-5 to TRBJ2-7; 11 nucleotides match TRBD1. Germline CDR1 is MNHEY and CDR2 is SVGAGI. The CDR3 totals 15 residues. J lost 6 bases, V lost 6 bases, and 10 bases had no gene match.

The chain carries TRBV7-2 and TRBJ2-1, with 10 bases matching TRBD2. Trimming removed 9 bases from V and 5 bases from J; junction bases left unmatched: 4. The CDR3 spans 13 residues. The germline CDR1 and CDR2 sequences are SGHTA and FQGNSA. CDR3 nucleotide sequence: TGTGCCAGTAGAGGACTAGCGGACAATGAGCAGTTCTTC. As protein: CASRGLADNEQFF.

The CDR3 loop is CASSPQNSRQNYEQYF. CDR3 DNA: TGTGCCAGCAGCCCCCAAAACTCAAGACAGAACTACGAGCAGTACTTC. The chain has TRBV7-6 and TRBJ2-7; TRBD1 is a possible D gene (5 bases). This CDR3 spans 16 amino acids. V lost 5 bases, J lost 3 bases, and 20 bases lay in between. Per the germline V gene, CDR1 is SGHVS and CDR2 is FNYEAQ.

V and J are TRBV18 and TRBJ1-1, with TRBD1 identical over 8 bases. This CDR3 is built from 14 residues. In germline, CDR1 is KGHSH, CDR2 LQKENI. After removal of 5 bases from V and 7 bases from J, the junction contained 9 bases not matched to a gene. This CDR3 is CASSGDRPLLEAFF. As DNA, the CDR3 is TGTGCCAGCTCAGGGGACAGGCCCCTCCTTGAAGCTTTCTTT.

This chain joins TRBV10-3 and TRBJ1-2, with 8 bases fitting TRBD1. Per germline, CDR1 ENHRY and CDR2 SYGVKD. The CDR3 is made up of 17 amino acids. The V gene end was trimmed by 3 bases and the J gene end by 5 bases; junction bases not matched to a gene: 14. This chain's CDR3 is CAISDGSGGRGFYGYTF. CDR3 coding DNA: TGTGCCATCAGTGATGGTTCAGGGGGCCGGGGCTTTTATGGCTACACCTTC.

The chain couples TRBV5-1 to TRBJ2-7; maybe TRBD1 (5 bases). Germline CDR1 and CDR2: SGHRS and YFSETQ. This CDR3 contains 15 residues. Trimming pared 2 bases from V and 3 bases from J, leaving 15 bases between. CDR3 DNA sequence: TGCGCCAGCAGCTTTGGGGCGGATCTAATCTACGAGCAGTACTTC. As protein: CASSFGADLIYEQYF. The full variable domain, in which reference TRBV5-1 and TRBJ2-7 provide the parts outside the CDR3, is KAGVTQTPRYLIKTRGQQVTLSCSPISGHRSVSWYQQTPGQGLQFLFEYFSETQRNKGNFPGRFSGRQFSNSRSEMNVSTLELGDSALYLCASSFGADLIYEQYFGPGTRLTVT.

V is TRBV5-1 and J is TRBJ2-7, with D tentatively TRBD2 (6 bases). Germline lookup yields CDR1 SGHRS and CDR2 YFSETQ. The CDR3 is made up of 15 amino acids. Trimming left V 1 base short and J 2 bases short, with 13 bases between. DNA of the CDR3: TGCGCCAGCAGCTTGCTGAGCGGGCCTACCTACGAGCAGTACTTC. This encodes CASSLLSGPTYEQYF. The variable domain in full, completed from reference TRBV5-1 and TRBJ2-7, reads KAGVTQTPRYLIKTRGQQVTLSCSPISGHRSVSWYQQTPGQGLQFLFEYFSETQRNKGNFPGRFSGRQFSNSRSEMNVSTLELGDSALYLCASSLLSGPTYEQYFGPGTRLTVT.

This rearrangement joins TRBV5-1 to TRBJ1-6; 7 positions agree with TRBD1. The V gene end was trimmed by 5 bases and the J gene end by 7 bases; junction bases not matched to a gene: 6. The CDR3 consists of 14 residues. Per the germline V gene, CDR1 is SGHRS and CDR2 is YFSETQ. The CDR3 protein is CASSPGQENSPLHF. CDR3 nucleotides: TGCGCCAGCAGTCCAGGACAGGAGAATTCACCCCTCCACTTT.

The chain is built from TRBV19 and TRBJ1-1; D gene unclear. The V gene lost 7 bases and the J gene lost 5 bases, with 17 bases spanning the gap. CDR1 and CDR2 (germline): LNHDA, SQIVND (reference sequence). The CDR3 covers 14 residues. CDR3 DNA: TGTGCCAGTAATCAGAGGGTGACGAAGACTGAAGCTTTCTTT. The encoded protein is CASNQRVTKTEAFF.

The rearrangement links TRBV18 to TRBJ1-6; the match to TRBD1 covers 9 bases. With 8 bases clipped from V and 7 bases from J, the junction kept 6 bases outside the gene matches. The CDR3 totals 14 residues. In germline, CDR1 is KGHSH, CDR2 LQKENI. The CDR3 sequence is CASRRDRENSPLHF. In DNA form, the CDR3 reads TGTGCCAGCCGGCGGGACAGGGAAAATTCACCCCTCCACTTT.

The chain carries TRBV7-8 and TRBJ1-5; D may be TRBD1 (6 bases). Germline-derived CDR1 and CDR2 are SGHVS and FQNEAQ. V was clipped by 7 bases and J by 1 base, with 14 bases between them. The CDR3 spans 15 residues. The CDR3 here is CASTSLTGSNQPQHF. The DNA for the CDR3 is TGTGCCAGCACCTCTCTCACAGGGAGCAATCAGCCCCAGCATTTT.

The gene calls are TRBV27 and TRBJ1-4; D is possibly TRBD1 (6 bases). Germline CDR1 is MNHEY and CDR2 is SMNVEV (reference sequence). Trimming cost V 4 bases and J 4 bases, with 13 bases left between them. The CDR3 contains 15 residues. CDR3 sequence (DNA): TGTGCCAGCAGTTCCTCGGACAGCATTAATGAAAAACTGTTTTTT. Translating gives CASSSSDSINEKLFF. The full variable domain, its missing parts supplied by reference TRBV27 and TRBJ1-4, is EAQVTQNPRYLITVTGKKLTVTCSQNMNHEYMSWYRQDPGLGLRQIYYSMNVEVTDKGDVPEGYKVSRKEKRNFPLILESPSPNQTSLYFCASSSSDSINEKLFFGSGTQLSVL.

The chain has TRBV6-5 and TRBJ2-1; the match to TRBD2 covers 10 bases. The CDR3 runs 14 residues. Germline V CDR1 and CDR2: MNHEY, SVGAGI. With V trimmed by 2 bases and J by 8 bases, 3 bases remained unmatched. The CDR3 protein is CASSYSGRGYEQFF. The CDR3 bases are TGTGCCAGCAGTTACAGCGGGAGGGGGTATGAGCAGTTCTTC.

This chain connects TRBV29-1 to TRBJ1-1; D call uncertain. With 8 bases removed from V and 1 base from J, the gap between germline ends came to 14 bases. The CDR3 extends over 13 amino acids. Germline V gene sequence: CDR1 SQVTM, CDR2 ANQGSEA. This chain's CDR3 is CSTARVPNTEAFF. The DNA for the CDR3 is TGCAGCACCGCCCGGGTCCCGAACACTGAAGCTTTCTTT.

The table lists this clone with a count of one. V gene TRBV27 combines with J gene TRBJ1-4, with 7 bases aligning to TRBD1. V shed 6 bases and J 6 bases; nucleotides not matched to a gene: 7. CDR1 is MNHEY and CDR2 is SMNVEV in the germline V gene (reference sequence). This CDR3 has 14 residues. As DNA, the CDR3 is TGTGCCAGCAGGATGACAGGGTGGGATGAAAAACTGTTTTTT. It codes for CASRMTGWDEKLFF.

The chain is built from TRBV19 and TRBJ2-7; TRBD1 is a possible D gene (5 bases). Trimming removed 6 bases from V and 3 bases from J, with 21 bases in between. The germline CDR1 and CDR2 sequences are LNHDA and SQIVND (reference sequence). CDR3 size: 16 residues. Here the CDR3 reads CASSPTRTDQGYEQYF. The DNA of the CDR3 is TGTGCCAGTAGCCCGACACGGACCGACCAGGGCTACGAGCAGTACTTC.

The rearrangement links TRBV5-4 to TRBJ2-5; D is ambiguous. The CDR3 extends over 14 amino acids. V dropped 0 bases and J dropped 5 bases, with 11 bases sitting between them. Germline CDR1 and CDR2: SGHNT and YYREEE (reference sequence). The CDR3 region is CASSLAAALETQYF. In DNA form, the CDR3 reads TGTGCCAGCAGCTTGGCCGCGGCATTGGAGACCCAGTACTTC.

The chain uses TRBV3-1 (or the pseudogene TRBV3-2) and TRBJ1-1; D is uncertain. V lost 6 bases to trimming and J lost 3 bases, with 5 bases between them. This CDR3 is 11 amino acids long. CDR1 is LGHDT, CDR2 YNNKEL, per germline (reference sequence). CDR3 bases: TGTGCCAGCAGTCGGTACACTGAAGCTTTCTTT. This gives the protein CASSRYTEAFF.